The T cell receptor beta chain under discussion was sequenced for a study of blood T cells in healthy people across ages. Alongside a J-beta primer mix, a sample-barcoded 5' primer served in a second PCR lasting roughly 7 to 11 cycles. A template-switch adaptor containing 12 random nucleotides labeled each cDNA molecule. TCRdb itself ran the 5' RACE reads through MiXCR, one entry per CDR3 protein. This table holds almost 300,000 distinct CDR3 sequences, 25% to 30% found once. This clonotype was observed at least ten times. Antigen unknown. Germline V lookup: CDR1 LGHNA, CDR2 YNFKEQ. V was clipped by 0 bases and J by 6 bases, with 22 bases between them. The CDR3 totals 18 residues. Study conclusions and caveats: Versus aged donors, long-lived donors had higher diversity and more naive CD4+ cells. The study found TCR beta diversity correlated strongly with naive T cell percentage.

Every donor provided approximately 9.2 milliliters of peripheral blood. The sequence was collected from a woman in her 70s in good health. V and J are TRBV4-2 and TRBJ2-3; D is uncertain. The material sequenced was blood. DNA for the CDR3: TGTGCCAGCAGCCAAGATTGGACCTCCGGGTCCCCCCAGGATACGCAGTATTTT. It is translated as CASSQDWTSGSPQDTQYF.